The 11 T cell receptor beta chains below were found in one sample sequenced in a study of T cell repertoires in aging, cancer and after chemotherapy. TCR beta rearrangements were amplified from peripheral blood genomic DNA. TRB rearrangements spanning V, D and J were amplified using mixed TRB-A/B primers. TCRdb recomputed calls from the multiplex PCR reads with MiXCR, one row per CDR3 protein. This sample yields 12,000 or so distinct CDR3 sequences, of which 30% to 40% are seen a single time; around 10% belongs to the top ten. The sequencing input was blood. These receptors all come from a human donor in good health. The donor label of this sample is uncertain.

This clonotype came up a few times. The chain is built from TRBV19 and TRBJ2-5, with 7 bases that match TRBD2. The V segment lost 4 bases and the J segment 5 bases; nucleotides outside the gene matches: 7. Germline values: CDR1 LNHDA, CDR2 SQIVND (reference sequence). This CDR3 has 14 amino acids. The CDR3 reads CASSTSGRGETQYF. The CDR3 coding sequence is TGTGCCAGTAGTACCTCGGGGAGGGGTGAGACCCAGTACTTC.

Relative to its sample, this clonotype is medium-sized (0.01 to 0.1%). CDR3 residues: CSVVGGFYEQYF. The CDR3 DNA reads TGCAGCGTTGTAGGTGGGTTTTACGAGCAGTACTTC. The rearrangement links TRBV29-1 to TRBJ2-7; D is ambiguous. Germline V gene lookup returns CDR1 SQVTM and CDR2 ANQGSEA. V lost 4 bases and J lost 4, with 11 bases in between. This CDR3 is built from 12 residues.

By its share, this clonotype is medium-sized. The chain uses TRBV6-5 and TRBJ1-2, with TRBD1 matching over 8 bases. In germline, CDR1 is MNHEY, CDR2 SVGAGI. This CDR3 has 13 amino acids. V lost 6 bases to trimming and J lost 8 bases; unmatched junction nucleotides: 8. The CDR3 is CASRVTGAVGYTF. CDR3 nucleotide sequence: TGTGCCAGCAGGGTGACAGGGGCGGTGGGCTACACCTTC.

The CDR3 DNA follows: TGTGCCAGCACCGCAGGGGACAGGGCTTCCACTGAAGCTTTCTTT. It encodes CASTAGDRASTEAFF. V gene TRBV6-1 combines with J gene TRBJ1-1, with TRBD1 matching 9 bases. Looked up from germline, CDR1 is MNHNS and CDR2 is SASEGT. After removal of 7 bases from V and 4 bases from J, the junction contained 10 bases not matched to a gene. The CDR3 sequence is 15 residues long.

The chain carries TRBV13 and TRBJ2-5; D not certain. CDR1 and CDR2 (germline): PRHDT, FYEKMQ (reference sequence). The CDR3 runs 13 residues. Trimming took off 0 bases at V and 7 bases at J, with 9 bases between the two ends. CDR3 in DNA: TGTGCCAGCAGCTTAGGGACGTTTGGGACCCAGTACTTC. Its translation: CASSLGTFGTQYF.

The gene calls are TRBV10-3 and TRBJ2-7, with 8 bases that match TRBD1. The CDR3 has 13 amino acids. V shed 7 bases, J shed 4 bases, and the junction held 6 bases outside the gene matches. From germline, CDR1 is ENHRY and CDR2 SYGVKD. The CDR3 DNA is TGTGCCATCACCCTAGACAGGGGATACGAGCAGTACTTC. It encodes CAITLDRGYEQYF.

This clonotype was seen a handful of times. This rearrangement joins TRBV6-5 to TRBJ1-6; D possibly corresponds to TRBD1 (5 bases). Germline-derived CDR1 and CDR2 are MNHEY and SVGAGI. Trimming shortened V by 6 bases and J by 9 bases, and 12 bases separated the two germline ends. CDR3 length equals 13 residues. The CDR3 DNA reads as TGTGCCAGCAGCCCTAGGGGACTTTCACCCCTCCACTTT. Amino acid sequence: CASSPRGLSPLHF.

This chain joins TRBV5-6 and TRBJ2-1; 10 bases match TRBD1. The V segment lost 4 bases and the J segment 8 bases; nucleotides outside the gene matches: 6. Looked up from germline, CDR1 is SGHDT and CDR2 is YYEEEE. This CDR3 contains 14 residues. This chain's CDR3 is CASSPRDRGDEQFF. The CDR3 nucleotides read TGTGCCAGCAGCCCTCGGGACAGGGGCGATGAGCAGTTCTTC.

Relative to its sample, this clonotype is medium-sized. The gene calls are TRBV15 and TRBJ2-1, with D possibly being TRBD2 (6 bases). V was pared by 0 bases and J by 10 bases, with 10 bases between. Looked up from germline, CDR1 is LNHNV and CDR2 is YYDKDF (reference sequence). This CDR3 is 13 amino acids long. CDR3 nucleotide sequence: TGTGCCACCAGCAGAGATCAGGAGGGAGAGCAGTTCTTC. Encoded protein: CATSRDQEGEQFF.

The chain links TRBV19 to TRBJ1-5; tentatively, D is TRBD1 (6 bases). From germline, CDR1 is LNHDA and CDR2 SQIVND (reference sequence). Trimming pared 4 bases from V and 0 bases from J, leaving 10 bases between. This CDR3 contains 15 residues. The CDR3, as DNA: TGTGCCAGTAGTACGACAGGATATAGCAATCAGCCCCAGCATTTT. It specifies CASSTTGYSNQPQHF.

There are a few counts of this clonotype. The chain combines TRBV12-3 or TRBV12-4 with TRBJ2-1; 10 nucleotides agree with TRBD2. The J segment lost 8 bases and the V segment lost 6 bases, leaving 10 bases of the junction unmatched. The CDR3 covers 15 residues. CDR3 region: CASSLLAGEPHEQFF. CDR3 bases: TGTGCCAGCAGCCTGCTAGCGGGGGAGCCTCATGAGCAGTTCTTC.